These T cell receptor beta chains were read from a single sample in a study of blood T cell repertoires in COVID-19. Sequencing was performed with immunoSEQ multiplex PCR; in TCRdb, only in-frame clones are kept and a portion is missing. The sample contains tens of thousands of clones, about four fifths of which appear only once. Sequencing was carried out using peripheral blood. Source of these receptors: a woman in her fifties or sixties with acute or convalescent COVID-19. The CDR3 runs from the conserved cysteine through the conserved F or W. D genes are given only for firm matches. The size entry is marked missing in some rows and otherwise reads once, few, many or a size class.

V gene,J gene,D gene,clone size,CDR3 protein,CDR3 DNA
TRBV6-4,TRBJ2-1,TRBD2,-,CASSQLGGNEQFF,TGTGCCAGCAGTCAACTCGGGGGGAATGAGCAGTTCTTC
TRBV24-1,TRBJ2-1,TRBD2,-,CATSDGTSGGVGQFF,TGTGCCACCAGCGATGGGACTAGCGGGGGGGTGGGGCAGTTCTTC
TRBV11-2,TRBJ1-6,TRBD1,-,CASSLPLRDRENSPLHF,TGTGCCAGCAGCTTACCCCTAAGGGACAGGGAAAATTCACCCCTCCACTTT
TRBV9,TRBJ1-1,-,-,CASSVAPGSGGTEAFF,TGTGCCAGCAGCGTAGCTCCAGGGTCTGGTGGCACTGAAGCTTTCTTT
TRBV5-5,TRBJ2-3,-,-,CASSLEQTTDTQYF,TGTGCCAGCAGCTTGGAACAGACCACAGATACGCAGTATTTT
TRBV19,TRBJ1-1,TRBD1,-,CASIPTRQGNTEAFF,TGTGCCAGTATCCCAACTAGACAGGGGAACACTGAAGCTTTCTTT
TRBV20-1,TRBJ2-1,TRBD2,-,CSAGVSGGAGYNEQFF,TGCAGTGCTGGTGTTAGCGGGGGGGCCGGGTACAATGAGCAGTTCTTC
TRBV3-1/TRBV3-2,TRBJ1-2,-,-,CASSQGTRAHNYGYTF,TGTGCCAGCAGCCAAGGGACCAGGGCCCATAACTATGGCTACACCTTC
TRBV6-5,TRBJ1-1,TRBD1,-,CASSPWTGNTEAFF,TGTGCCAGCAGTCCCTGGACAGGGAACACTGAAGCTTTCTTT
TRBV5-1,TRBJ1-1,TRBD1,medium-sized,CASSFKQGGGTEAFF,TGCGCCAGCAGCTTCAAACAGGGGGGAGGCACTGAAGCTTTCTTT
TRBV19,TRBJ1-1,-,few,CASSTGNPNTEAFF,TGTGCCAGTAGTACGGGGAATCCGAACACTGAAGCTTTCTTT
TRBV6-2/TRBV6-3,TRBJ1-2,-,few,CASSYTLRDTRNYGYTF,TGTGCCAGCAGTTACACCCTCCGGGACACCCGGAACTATGGCTACACCTTC
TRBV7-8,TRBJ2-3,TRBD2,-,CASSLVAGGNTDTQYF,TGTGCCAGCAGCTTAGTCGCGGGGGGCAACACAGATACGCAGTATTTT
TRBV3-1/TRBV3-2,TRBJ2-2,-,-,CASSPGGGGTGELFF,TGTGCCAGCAGCCCCGGAGGGGGGGGGACCGGGGAGCTGTTTTTT
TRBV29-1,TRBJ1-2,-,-,CSVLNLDNYGYTF,TGCAGCGTCCTAAATTTAGATAACTATGGCTACACCTTC
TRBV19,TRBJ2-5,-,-,CASRRDRLQTQYF,TGTGCCAGTAGACGAGACAGGTTACAGACCCAGTACTTC
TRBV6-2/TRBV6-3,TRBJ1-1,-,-,CASSYFDKNTEAFF,TGTGCCAGCAGTTACTTTGACAAGAACACTGAAGCTTTCTTT
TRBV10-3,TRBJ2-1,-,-,CAISENLELDSPASYNEQFF,TGTGCCATCAGTGAGAATTTAGAGCTGGACAGCCCCGCGTCCTACAATGAGCAGTTCTTC
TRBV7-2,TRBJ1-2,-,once,CASSLASGGYTF,TGTGCCAGCAGCTTAGCATCAGGTGGCTACACCTTC
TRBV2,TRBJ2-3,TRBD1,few,CASSLDRGRSDTQYF,TGTGCCAGCAGTCTGGACAGGGGGCGTTCAGATACGCAGTATTTT
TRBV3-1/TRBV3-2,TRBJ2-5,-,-,CASSQPGWETQYF,TGTGCCAGCAGCCAACCGGGATGGGAGACCCAGTACTTC
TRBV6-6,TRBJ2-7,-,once,CASTPGGAIDEQYF,TGTGCCAGCACCCCTGGGGGGGCGATCGACGAGCAGTACTTC
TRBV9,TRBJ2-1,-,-,CASSVLTQVQNEQFF,TGTGCCAGCAGCGTACTGACTCAAGTCCAGAATGAGCAGTTCTTC
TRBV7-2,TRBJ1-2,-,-,CASSPTGHLNYGYTF,TGTGCCAGCAGCCCCACGGGACATCTGAACTATGGCTACACCTTC
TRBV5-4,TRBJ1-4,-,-,CASSPSSHEKLFF,TGTGCCAGCAGCCCATCGAGTCATGAAAAACTGTTTTTT
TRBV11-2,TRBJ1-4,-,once,CASSLDHYRMRGGVNEKLFF,TGTGCCAGCAGCTTAGATCATTACAGGATGAGAGGAGGGGTTAATGAAAAACTGTTTTTT
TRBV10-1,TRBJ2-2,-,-,CASSERRGYDTGELFF,TGCGCCAGCAGTGAGAGGAGGGGCTATGACACCGGGGAGCTGTTTTTT
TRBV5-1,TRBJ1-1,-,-,CASSSLQGAQNTEAFF,TGCGCCAGCAGCTCTCTTCAGGGCGCTCAGAACACTGAAGCTTTCTTT
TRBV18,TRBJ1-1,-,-,CASSLGDTEAFF,TGTGCCAGCTCACTCGGGGACACTGAAGCTTTCTTT
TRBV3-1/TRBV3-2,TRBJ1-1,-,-,CASSQSRNTEAFF,TGTGCCAGCAGCCAGTCCAGGAACACTGAAGCTTTCTTT
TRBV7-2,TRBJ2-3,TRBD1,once,CASSPAGTGATDTQYF,TGTGCCAGCAGCCCTGCCGGGACAGGGGCAACAGATACGCAGTATTTT
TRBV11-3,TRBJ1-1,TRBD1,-,CASSPGTGGRGTEAFF,TGTGCCAGCAGCCCGGGGACAGGGGGAAGGGGCACTGAAGCTTTCTTT
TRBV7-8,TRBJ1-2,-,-,CASSSYPRGKANYGYTF,TGTGCCAGCAGCTCGTATCCAAGGGGGAAGGCTAACTATGGCTACACCTTC
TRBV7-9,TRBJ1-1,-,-,CASSLDAGWAEAFF,TGTGCCAGCAGCTTAGATGCGGGTTGGGCTGAAGCTTTCTTT
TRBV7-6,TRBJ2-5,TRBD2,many,CASSRGTRGGGIRETQYF,TGTGCCAGCAGCCGCGGGACTCGCGGGGGGGGGATTCGAGAGACCCAGTACTTC
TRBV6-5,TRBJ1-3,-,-,CASSLTGIAGNTIYF,TGTGCCAGCAGTCTAACCGGGATTGCTGGAAACACCATATATTTT
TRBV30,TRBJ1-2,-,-,CAWNPGLYGYTF,TGTGCCTGGAACCCGGGACTCTATGGCTACACCTTC
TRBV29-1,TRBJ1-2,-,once,CSVEWDKPGHDGYTF,TGCAGCGTAGAGTGGGACAAACCGGGGCATGATGGCTACACCTTC
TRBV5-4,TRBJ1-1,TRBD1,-,CASSPQGASTEAFF,TGTGCCAGCAGCCCACAGGGGGCAAGTACTGAAGCTTTCTTT
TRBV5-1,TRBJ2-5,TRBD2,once,CASSFLAGAGETQYF,TGCGCCAGCAGCTTCTTAGCGGGGGCCGGAGAGACCCAGTACTTC
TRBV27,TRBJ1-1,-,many,CASSLSKVFSGTEAFF,TGTGCCAGCAGTTTATCGAAAGTTTTCAGCGGCACTGAAGCTTTCTTT
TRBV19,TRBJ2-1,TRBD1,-,CASSREDRDPFF,TGTGCCAGTAGTAGAGAGGACAGGGATCCGTTCTTC
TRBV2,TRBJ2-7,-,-,CASTRFVGPYEQYF,TGTGCCAGCACTCGGTTCGTTGGTCCCTACGAGCAGTACTTC